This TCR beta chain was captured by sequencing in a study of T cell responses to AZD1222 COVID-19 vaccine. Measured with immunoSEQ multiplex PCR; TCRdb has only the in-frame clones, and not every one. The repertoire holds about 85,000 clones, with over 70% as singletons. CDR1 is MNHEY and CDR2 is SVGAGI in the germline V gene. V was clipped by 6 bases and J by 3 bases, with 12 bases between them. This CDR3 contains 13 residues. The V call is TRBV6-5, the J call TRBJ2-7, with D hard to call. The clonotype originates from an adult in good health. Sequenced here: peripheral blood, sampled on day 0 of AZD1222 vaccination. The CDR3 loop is CASRTPWGYEQYF. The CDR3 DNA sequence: TGTGCCAGCAGGACCCCGTGGGGCTACGAGCAGTACTTC.